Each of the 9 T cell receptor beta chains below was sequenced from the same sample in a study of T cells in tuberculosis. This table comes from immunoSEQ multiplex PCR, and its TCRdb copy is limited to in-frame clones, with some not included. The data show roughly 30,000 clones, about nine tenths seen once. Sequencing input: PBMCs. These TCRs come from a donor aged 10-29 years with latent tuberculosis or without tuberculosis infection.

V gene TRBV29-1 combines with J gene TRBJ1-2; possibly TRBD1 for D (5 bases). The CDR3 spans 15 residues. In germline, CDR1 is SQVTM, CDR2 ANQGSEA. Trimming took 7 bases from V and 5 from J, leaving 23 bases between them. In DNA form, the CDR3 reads TGCAGCGCCCTCCTTGGGTCCGGGACTGGTTATGGCTACACCTTC. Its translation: CSALLGSGTGYGYTF.

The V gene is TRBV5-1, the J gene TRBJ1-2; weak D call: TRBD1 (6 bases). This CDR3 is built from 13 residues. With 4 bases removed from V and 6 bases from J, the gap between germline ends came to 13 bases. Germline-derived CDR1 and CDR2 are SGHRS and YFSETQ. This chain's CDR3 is CASSLSRQDGYTF. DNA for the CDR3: TGCGCCAGCAGCCTCTCTCGACAGGATGGCTACACCTTC.

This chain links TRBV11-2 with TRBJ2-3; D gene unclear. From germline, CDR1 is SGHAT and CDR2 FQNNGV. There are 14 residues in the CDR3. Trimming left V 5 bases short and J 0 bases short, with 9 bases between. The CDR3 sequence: CASSTNPSTDTQYF. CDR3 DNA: TGTGCCAGCAGCACAAACCCTAGCACAGATACGCAGTATTTT.

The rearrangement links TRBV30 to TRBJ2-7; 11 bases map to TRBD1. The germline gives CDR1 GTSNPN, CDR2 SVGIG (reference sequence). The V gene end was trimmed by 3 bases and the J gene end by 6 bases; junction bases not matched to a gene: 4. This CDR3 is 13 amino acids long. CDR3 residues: CAWSPDRGREQYF. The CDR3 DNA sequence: TGTGCCTGGAGCCCGGACAGGGGGCGCGAGCAGTACTTC.

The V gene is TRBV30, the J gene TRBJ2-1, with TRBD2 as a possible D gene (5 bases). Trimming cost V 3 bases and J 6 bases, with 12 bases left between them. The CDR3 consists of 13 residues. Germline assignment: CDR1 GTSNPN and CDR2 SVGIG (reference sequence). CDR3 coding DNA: TGTGCCTGGAGCAAGCTACTAGGCAATGAGCAGTTCTTC. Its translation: CAWSKLLGNEQFF.

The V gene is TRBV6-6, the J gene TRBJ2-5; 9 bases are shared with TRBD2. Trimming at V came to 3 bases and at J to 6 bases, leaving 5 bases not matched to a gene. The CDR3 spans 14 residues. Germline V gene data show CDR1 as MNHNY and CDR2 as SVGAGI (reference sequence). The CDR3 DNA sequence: TGTGCCAGCAGTTATCTTAGCGGGGGACAGACCCAGTACTTC. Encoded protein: CASSYLSGGQTQYF.

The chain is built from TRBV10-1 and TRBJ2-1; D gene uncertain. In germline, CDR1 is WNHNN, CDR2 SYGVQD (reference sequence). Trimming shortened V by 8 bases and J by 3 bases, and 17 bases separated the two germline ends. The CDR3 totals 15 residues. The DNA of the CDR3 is TGCGCCAGCCCGTCCAGTACCGACAACTACAATGAGCAGTTCTTC. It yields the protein CASPSSTDNYNEQFF.

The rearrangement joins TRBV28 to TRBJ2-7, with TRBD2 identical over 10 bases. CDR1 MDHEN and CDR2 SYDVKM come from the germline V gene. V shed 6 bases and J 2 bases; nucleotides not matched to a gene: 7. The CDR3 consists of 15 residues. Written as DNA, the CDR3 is TGTGCCAGCAGCCCACTACTAGCGGGAACCTACGAGCAGTACTTC. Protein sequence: CASSPLLAGTYEQYF.

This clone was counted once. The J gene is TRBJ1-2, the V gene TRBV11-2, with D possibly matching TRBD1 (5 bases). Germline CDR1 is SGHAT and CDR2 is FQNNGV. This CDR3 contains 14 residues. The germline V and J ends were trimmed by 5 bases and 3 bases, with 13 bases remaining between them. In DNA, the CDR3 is TGTGCCAGCAGCCGGGACTCCTGGGACTATGGCTACACCTTC. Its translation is CASSRDSWDYGYTF.